A single sample gave rise to the 5 T cell receptor beta chains below, sequenced in a study of regulatory T cells in long-lasting Graves disease. As for time point: newly diagnosed GD, antithyroid drugs for less than 3 months. PBMC RNA served as the TCR library source. In building TCR beta libraries, iRepertoire HTBI primers were used together with Arm-PCR of CDR3 regions. TCRdb recomputed calls from the multiplex PCR reads with MiXCR, one row per CDR3 protein. The top ten clones hold 20% to 25% of a sample with roughly 380,000 distinct CDR3 sequences, about 16% of them seen once. The specimen comprised peripheral blood mononuclear cells (PBMCs), sampled at new diagnosis, from a patient treated with antithyroid drugs. All receptors come from a female donor with Graves disease.

The sample holds many counts of this clonotype. This CDR3 is CASSEYGVDTEAFF. The CDR3 DNA follows: TGCGCCAGCAGTGAGTATGGTGTTGACACTGAAGCTTTCTTT. The rearrangement uses TRBV10-2 and TRBJ1-1; the D is unclear. The CDR3 is 14 amino acids. Trimming took 1 base from V and 3 from J, leaving 9 bases between them. Germline CDR1 WSHSY, CDR2 SAAADI.

This clonotype was picked up many times. This chain connects TRBV9 to TRBJ2-7; 10 positions agree with TRBD1. CDR3 length: 15 amino acids. Germline V gives CDR1 SGDLS, CDR2 YYNGEE. V lost 2 bases, J lost 5 bases, and 7 bases stayed unmatched. CDR3 residues: CASSVAGTGVNEQYF. The CDR3 bases are TGTGCCAGCAGCGTGGCCGGGACAGGGGTGAACGAGCAGTACTTC.

In this sample, this clonotype turned up a few times. A much more abundant neighbour one base away suggests this may be a read error. V usage is TRBV12-3 or TRBV12-4 and J usage is TRBJ2-3; no definite D call. Trimming cost V 7 bases and J 1 base, with 3 bases left between them. The CDR3 is 11 residues long. CDR3 region: CASKRTDTQYF. CDR3 in DNA: TGTGCCAGCAAGCGCACAGATACGCAGTATTTT.

This chain uses TRBV20-1 with TRBJ2-4; 9 bases map to TRBD1. The V gene's germline CDR1 is DFQATT and CDR2 SNEGSKA (reference sequence). The CDR3 is made up of 16 amino acids. Trimming at V came to 5 bases and at J to 8 bases, leaving 16 bases not matched to a gene. CDR3: CSARPGTGKVGDIQYF. DNA for the CDR3: TGCAGTGCTCGACCCGGGACAGGGAAGGTGGGGGACATTCAGTACTTC.

This clonotype came up a few times. V gene TRBV5-5 combines with J gene TRBJ1-5; unclear D gene. Deletions cut 4 bases from V and 7 bases from J, with 12 bases between. Germline V CDR1 and CDR2: SGHKS, YYEKEE (reference sequence). The CDR3 has 13 residues. The CDR3 sequence is CASSPTSGQPQHF. CDR3 coding DNA: TGTGCCAGCAGCCCAACTTCCGGCCAGCCCCAGCATTTT.